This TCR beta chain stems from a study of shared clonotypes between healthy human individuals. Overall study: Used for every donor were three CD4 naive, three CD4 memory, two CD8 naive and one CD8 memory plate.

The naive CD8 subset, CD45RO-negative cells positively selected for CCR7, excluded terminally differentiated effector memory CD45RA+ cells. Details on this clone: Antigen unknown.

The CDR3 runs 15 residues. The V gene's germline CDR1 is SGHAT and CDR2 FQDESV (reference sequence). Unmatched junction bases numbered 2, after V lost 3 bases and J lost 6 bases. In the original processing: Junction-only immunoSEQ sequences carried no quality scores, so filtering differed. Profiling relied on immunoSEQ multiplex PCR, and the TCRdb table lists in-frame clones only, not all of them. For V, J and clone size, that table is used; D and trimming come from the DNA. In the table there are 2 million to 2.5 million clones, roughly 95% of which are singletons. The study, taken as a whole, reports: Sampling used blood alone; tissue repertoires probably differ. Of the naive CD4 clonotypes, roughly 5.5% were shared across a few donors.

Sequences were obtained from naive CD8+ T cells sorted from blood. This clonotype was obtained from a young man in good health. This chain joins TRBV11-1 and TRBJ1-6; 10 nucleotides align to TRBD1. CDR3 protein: CASSLDRGSNSPLHF. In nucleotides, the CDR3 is TGTGCCAGCAGCTTGGACAGGGGGAGTAATTCACCCCTCCACTTT.